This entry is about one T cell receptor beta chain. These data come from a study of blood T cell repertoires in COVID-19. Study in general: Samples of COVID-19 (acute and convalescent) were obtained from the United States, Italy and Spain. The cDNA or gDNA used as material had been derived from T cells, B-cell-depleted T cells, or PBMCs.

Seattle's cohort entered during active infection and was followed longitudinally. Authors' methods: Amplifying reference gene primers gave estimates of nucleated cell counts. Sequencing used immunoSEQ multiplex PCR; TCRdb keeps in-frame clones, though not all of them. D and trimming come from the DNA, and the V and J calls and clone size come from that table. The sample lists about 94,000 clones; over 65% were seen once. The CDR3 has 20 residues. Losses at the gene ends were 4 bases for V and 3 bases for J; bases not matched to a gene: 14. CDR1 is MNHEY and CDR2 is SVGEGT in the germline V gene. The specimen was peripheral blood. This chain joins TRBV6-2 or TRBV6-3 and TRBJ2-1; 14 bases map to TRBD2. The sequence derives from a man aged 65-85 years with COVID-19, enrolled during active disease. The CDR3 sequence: CASSFGGTSGSGGSYNEQFF. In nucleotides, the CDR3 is TGTGCCAGCAGTTTCGGCGGGACTAGCGGGAGTGGGGGGAGCTACAATGAGCAGTTCTTC.